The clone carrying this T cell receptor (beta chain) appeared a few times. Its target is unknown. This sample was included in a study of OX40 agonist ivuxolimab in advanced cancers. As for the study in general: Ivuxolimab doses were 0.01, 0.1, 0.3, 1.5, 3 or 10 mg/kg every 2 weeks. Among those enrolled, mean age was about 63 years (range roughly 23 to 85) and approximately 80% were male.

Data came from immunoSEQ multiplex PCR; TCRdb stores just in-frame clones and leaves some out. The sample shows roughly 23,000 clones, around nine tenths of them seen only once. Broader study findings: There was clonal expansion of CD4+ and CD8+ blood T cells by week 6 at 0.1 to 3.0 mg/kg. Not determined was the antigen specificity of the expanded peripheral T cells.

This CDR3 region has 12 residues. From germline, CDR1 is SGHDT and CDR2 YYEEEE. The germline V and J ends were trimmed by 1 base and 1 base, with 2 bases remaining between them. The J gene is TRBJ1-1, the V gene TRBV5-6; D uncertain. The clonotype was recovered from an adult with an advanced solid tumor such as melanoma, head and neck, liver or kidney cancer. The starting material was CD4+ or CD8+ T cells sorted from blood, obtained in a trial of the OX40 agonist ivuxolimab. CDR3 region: CASSLWNTEAFF. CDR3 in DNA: TGTGCCAGCAGCTTGTGGAACACTGAAGCTTTCTTT.